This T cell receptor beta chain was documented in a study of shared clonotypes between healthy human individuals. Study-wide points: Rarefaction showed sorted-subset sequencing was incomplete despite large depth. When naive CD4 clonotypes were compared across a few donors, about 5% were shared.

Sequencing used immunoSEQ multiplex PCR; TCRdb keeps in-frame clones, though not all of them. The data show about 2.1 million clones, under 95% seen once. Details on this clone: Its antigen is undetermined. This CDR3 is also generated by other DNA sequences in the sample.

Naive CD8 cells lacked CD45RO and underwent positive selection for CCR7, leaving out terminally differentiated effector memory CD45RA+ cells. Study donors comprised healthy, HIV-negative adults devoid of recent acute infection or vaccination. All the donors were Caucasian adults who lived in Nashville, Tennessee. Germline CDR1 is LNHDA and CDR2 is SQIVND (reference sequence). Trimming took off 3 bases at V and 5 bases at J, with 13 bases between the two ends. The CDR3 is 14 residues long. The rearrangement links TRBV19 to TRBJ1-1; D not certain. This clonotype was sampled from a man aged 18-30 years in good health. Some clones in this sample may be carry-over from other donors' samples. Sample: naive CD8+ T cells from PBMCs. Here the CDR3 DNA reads TGTGCCAGTAGTATTGTAGCGGGTGGAACTGAAGCTTTCTTT. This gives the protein CASSIVAGGTEAFF.